This T cell receptor (beta chain) is drawn from a study of T cell repertoires in cytomegalovirus infection. About the study: Carrying CMV and the relevant HLA type showed in public TCR beta signatures. Study observations and caveats: Clonotype analysis showed dominance of the ex vivo response by HLA-C-restricted CMV-specific TCR beta clonotypes.

This clonotype was seen more than once but under ten times. Antigen: not known. From the reads, TCRdb called clonotypes with MiXCR, one entry per CDR3 protein. The sample lists 250,000 to 300,000 distinct CDR3 sequences, under 25% occurring once. The TCR sequence derives from a human donor in good health (CMV status not recorded). Some clones in this sample may be carry-over from other donors' samples. The material sequenced was cultured PBMCs, taken from culture after CMV antigen stimulation.

The CDR3, as DNA: TGCAGTGCGGGTGGCGGGGCTACAGATACGCAGTATTTT. This translates into CSAGGGATDTQYF. The chain links TRBV20-1 to TRBJ2-3; a weak D match, TRBD2 (6 bases). The V gene lost 6 bases and the J gene lost 3 bases, with 13 bases spanning the gap. Germline V CDR1 and CDR2: DFQATT, SNEGSKA (reference sequence). The CDR3 has 13 amino acids.